The clone carrying this T cell receptor beta chain was seen only once. This sample stems from a study of blood T cell repertoires in COVID-19. Across the study: The study drew acute and convalescent COVID-19 samples from the United States, Italy and Spain. PBMCs, B-cell-depleted T cells, or T cells provided the cDNA or gDNA that made up the material.

Trimming stripped 1 base from V and 2 bases from J, with 14 bases between. Germline V gene lookup returns CDR1 LGHDT and CDR2 YNNKEL (reference sequence). This CDR3 is built from 16 residues. Source study methods: Amplified reference gene primers provided the basis for estimating nucleated cell counts. Profiling relied on immunoSEQ multiplex PCR, and the TCRdb table lists in-frame clones only, not all of them. That table furnishes V, J and clone size, whereas the DNA furnished D and trimming. The sample includes approximately 240,000 clones, under 90% of them seen just once. Material for sequencing was peripheral blood. This receptor was taken from a woman older than 75 with active or convalescent COVID-19. The gene calls are TRBV3-1 (or the pseudogene TRBV3-2) and TRBJ1-2, with D possibly being TRBD1 (5 bases). The CDR3 reads CASSQVWTPTNYGYTF. The CDR3 DNA is TGTGCCAGCAGCCAAGTTTGGACACCCACCAACTATGGCTACACCTTC.